This passage covers 8 T cell receptor beta chains from one sample sequenced in a study of siplizumab effects on memory and regulatory T cells. TCRdb keeps only in-frame clones here, not all; method: immunoSEQ multiplex PCR. The data show roughly 100,000 clones, under 95% seen once. Sequencing used CD8+ T cells sorted from blood. These receptors all come from a human donor in good health.

This chain links TRBV11-2 with TRBJ2-7, with unresolved D. V was pared by 0 bases and J by 6 bases, with 6 bases between. Germline V gene data show CDR1 as SGHAT and CDR2 as FQNNGV. The CDR3 length is 12 residues. CDR3 bases: TGTGCCAGCAGCTTAGAGTTCACCGAGCAGTACTTC. As protein: CASSLEFTEQYF.

The chain links TRBV11-2 to TRBJ2-7, with D uncertain. Trimming took off 1 base at V and 3 bases at J, with 4 bases between the two ends. The CDR3 contains 12 residues. CDR1 and CDR2 from the germline V gene are SGHAT and FQNNGV. The CDR3 here is CASSLGSYEQYF. CDR3 sequence (DNA): TGTGCCAGCAGCTTAGGTAGCTACGAGCAGTACTTC.

The rearrangement uses TRBV7-6 and TRBJ1-4, with 9 nucleotides matching TRBD1. Germline assignment: CDR1 SGHVS and CDR2 FNYEAQ. V was clipped by 0 bases and J by 8 bases; unmatched bases: 13. The CDR3 contains 18 residues. CDR3 region: CASSLALRTGAAREKLFF. For the CDR3, the DNA is TGTGCCAGCAGCTTAGCGCTGAGGACAGGGGCGGCAAGGGAAAAACTGTTTTTT. The variable domain in full, with the rest retrieved from reference TRBV7-6 and TRBJ1-4, is GAGVSQSPRYKVTKRGQDVALRCDPISGHVSLYWYRQALGQGPEFLTYFNYEAQQDKSGLPNDRFSAERPEGSISTLTIQRTEQRDSAMYRCASSLALRTGAAREKLFFGSGTQLSVL.

The chain carries TRBV7-9 and TRBJ2-5; 9 positions match TRBD1. This CDR3 is 15 amino acids long. The V gene's germline CDR1 is SEHNR and CDR2 FQNEAQ (reference sequence). Germline trimming cut 5 bases from V and 3 bases from J; bases unmatched to any gene: 7. The DNA of the CDR3 is TGTGCCAGCAGCATGGCCGGGACAGGGAAAGAGACCCAGTACTTC. Amino acids: CASSMAGTGKETQYF.

This clone was seen only once. The chain joins TRBV7-9 to TRBJ1-1, with a weak D call TRBD1 (6 bases). The CDR3 covers 16 residues. Germline V gene data show CDR1 as SEHNR and CDR2 as FQNEAQ (reference sequence). Trimming took off 3 bases at V and 1 base at J, with 15 bases between the two ends. The chain's CDR3 is CASSLGEGHTNTEAFF. Here the CDR3 DNA reads TGTGCCAGCAGCTTGGGGGAGGGACACACGAACACTGAAGCTTTCTTT.

The chain combines TRBV21-1 with TRBJ2-1. TRBV21-1 is flagged as a pseudogene. CDR3 length equals 16 residues. The chain's CDR3 is CASSKGYGWGYNEQFF. CDR3 nucleotides: TGTGCCAGCAGCAAAGGCTACGGGTGGGGATACAATGAGCAGTTCTTC.

V gene TRBV19 combines with J gene TRBJ2-1, with D possibly matching TRBD2 (5 bases). The CDR3 contains 16 residues. Germline values: CDR1 LNHDA, CDR2 SQIVND (reference sequence). V lost 3 bases and J 4 bases, leaving 16 bases between the germline ends. The CDR3, as DNA: TGTGCCAGTAGTATTGGAGGTGGGCTCGGTTACAATGAGCAGTTCTTC. Amino acids: CASSIGGGLGYNEQFF. Full variable domain (remainder filled in from reference TRBV19 and TRBJ2-1): DGGITQSPKYLFRKEGQNVTLSCEQNLNHDAMYWYRQDPGQGLRLIYYSQIVNDFQKGDIAEGYSVSREKKESFPLTVTSAQKNPTAFYLCASSIGGGLGYNEQFFGPGTRLTVL.

On this clone: One end of the junction is discordant with germline, which a read error may explain. This chain links TRBV4-1 with TRBJ1-2; D remains ambiguous. Germline CDR1 is MGHRA and CDR2 is YSYEKL. The CDR3 extends over 11 amino acids. This chain's CDR3 is CASSQDTGYTF. The CDR3 DNA reads as TGTGCCAGCAGCCAAGATACTGGCTACACCTTC.